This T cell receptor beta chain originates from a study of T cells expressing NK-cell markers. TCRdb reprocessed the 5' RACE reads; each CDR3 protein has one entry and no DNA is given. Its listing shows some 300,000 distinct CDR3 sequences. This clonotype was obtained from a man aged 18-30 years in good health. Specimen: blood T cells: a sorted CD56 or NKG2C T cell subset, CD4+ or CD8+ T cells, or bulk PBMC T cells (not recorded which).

The CDR3 here is CASSEGSASGFFYGYTF. This rearrangement joins TRBV6-1 to TRBJ1-2. Germline V gene data show CDR1 as MNHNS and CDR2 as SASEGT. The CDR3 contains 17 residues.